Listed here are 12 T cell receptor beta chains from one sample, sequenced in a study of identical twins. MiXCR was run by TCRdb on the 5' RACE reads, yielding one entry per CDR3 protein. The sample includes about 1.7 million distinct CDR3 sequences, under 35% of them seen just once. Sample: cord blood. The receptors were gathered from a newborn girl in good health.

The V call is TRBV6-5, the J call TRBJ2-7; D gene ambiguous. The germline V gene has CDR1 MNHEY and CDR2 SVGAGI. Trimming removed 4 bases at V and 2 bases at J, with 27 bases between. The CDR3 sequence is 19 residues long. CDR3 loop: CASSFTGPPRLNGPYEQYF. CDR3 nucleotide sequence: TGTGCCAGCAGTTTCACTGGCCCCCCTCGGCTAAACGGACCCTACGAGCAGTACTTC.

This clonotype was seen only a few times. The chain combines TRBV2 with TRBJ2-7; 8 nucleotides agree with TRBD2. Germline trimming cut 6 bases from V and 7 bases from J; bases unmatched to any gene: 11. The CDR3 extends over 14 amino acids. CDR1 and CDR2 (germline): SNHLY, FYNNEI. The CDR3 DNA is TGTGCCAGCAGAAAGCTAGCGGGTAACAATGAGCAGTACTTC. Amino acid sequence: CASRKLAGNNEQYF.

The chain carries TRBV28 and TRBJ2-1; TRBD1 aligns across 12 bases. The end of the DNA is better explained by TRBJ2-7, so the J call may be wrong. Germline CDR1 and CDR2: MDHEN and SYDVKM. The CDR3 spans 16 residues. CDR3 nucleotide sequence: TGTGCCAGCGGTCACCCCGGGACAGGGGGCTACAATGAGCAGTACTTC. This gives the protein CASGHPGTGGYNEQYF.

This clonotype was found a few times. V usage is TRBV7-9 and J usage is TRBJ1-1; D not resolved. The CDR3 runs 16 residues. Trimming took 0 bases from V and 4 from J, leaving 15 bases between them. Germline CDR1 and CDR2: SEHNR and FQNEAQ (reference sequence). CDR3 in amino acids: CASSLALRHASTEAFF. CDR3 DNA: TGTGCCAGCAGCTTAGCGCTTCGGCACGCGAGCACTGAAGCTTTCTTT.

This clonotype was seen a handful of times. This may stem from a read error, because a much larger clone lies one nucleotide away. The chain combines TRBV20-1 with TRBJ1-2; D uncertain. Germline V lookup: CDR1 DFQATT, CDR2 SNEGSKA (reference sequence). V was pared by 2 bases and J by 1 base, with 5 bases between. This CDR3 contains 12 residues. CDR3 region: CSARNNNYGYTF. The DNA for the CDR3 is TGCAGTGCTAGAAACAATAACTATGGCTACACCTTC.

V gene TRBV29-1 combines with J gene TRBJ1-1; D is uncertain. The V gene lost 0 bases and the J gene lost 3 bases, with 17 bases spanning the gap. This CDR3 has 16 residues. Germline CDR1 is SQVTM and CDR2 is ANQGSEA. The CDR3: CSVEDPEWREDTEAFF. The CDR3 region has the DNA TGCAGCGTTGAAGATCCAGAATGGAGGGAGGACACTGAAGCTTTCTTT.

This clonotype was detected many times. V is TRBV2 and J is TRBJ2-7; TRBD2 might be the D (8 bases). CDR1 is SNHLY and CDR2 is FYNNEI in the germline V gene. Deletions cut 5 bases from V and 3 bases from J, with 20 bases between. The CDR3 runs to 16 residues. CDR3 residues: CASSLQGTRSFYEQYF. The CDR3 nucleotides read TGTGCCAGCAGTCTACAGGGGACTAGGTCCTTCTACGAGCAGTACTTC.

This clonotype has at least ten counts. The gene calls are TRBV5-6 and TRBJ2-5, with D possibly being TRBD2 (5 bases). V was clipped by 5 bases and J by 2 bases, with 10 bases between them. Germline lookup yields CDR1 SGHDT and CDR2 YYEEEE. This CDR3 contains 13 residues. The CDR3 reads CASSFGLQETQYF. In DNA, the CDR3 is TGTGCCAGCAGTTTTGGACTTCAAGAGACCCAGTACTTC.

This chain joins TRBV5-1 and TRBJ2-7, with 10 bases fitting TRBD2. Germline values: CDR1 SGHRS, CDR2 YFSETQ. CDR3 length: 15 residues. The V and J ends lost 4 bases and 2 bases, in that order; junction bases with no gene match: 6. The CDR3 sequence: CASSHTSGVAYEQYF. The CDR3, as DNA: TGCGCCAGCAGCCATACTAGCGGGGTGGCCTACGAGCAGTACTTC.

This clonotype showed up just a few times. The chain links TRBV6-6 to TRBJ2-7; D unclear. V lost 7 bases and J lost 3, with 10 bases in between. There are 12 residues in the CDR3. The germline V gene encodes CDR1 MNHNY and CDR2 SVGAGI (reference sequence). The CDR3 here is CASKEWGYEQYF. CDR3 coding DNA: TGTGCCAGCAAGGAGTGGGGCTACGAGCAGTACTTC.

The V and J genes are TRBV3-1 and TRBJ2-2; TRBD2 matches 9 bases. Per the germline V gene, CDR1 is LGHDT and CDR2 is YNNKEL (reference sequence). CDR3 length equals 19 residues. V shed 0 bases and J 4 bases; nucleotides not matched to a gene: 12. CDR3 loop: CASSQERRSSGAGTGELFF. In DNA form, the CDR3 reads TGTGCCAGCAGCCAAGAAAGACGGTCTAGCGGGGCGGGCACCGGGGAGCTGTTTTTT. The full variable domain, completed using reference TRBV3-1 and TRBJ2-2, is DTAVSQTPKYLVTQMGNDKSIKCEQNLGHDTMYWYKQDSKKFLKIMFSYNNKELIINETVPNRFSPKSPDKAHLNLHINSLELGDSAVYFCASSQERRSSGAGTGELFFGEGSRLTVL.

The chain employs TRBV6-5 and TRBJ2-5; perhaps TRBD2 as D (5 bases). Germline values: CDR1 MNHEY, CDR2 SVGAGI. CDR3 length: 15 residues. V was clipped by 2 bases and J by 3 bases, with 13 bases between them. The CDR3 DNA sequence: TGTGCCAGCAGTTACGATGGGCGGAGGAAAGAGACCCAGTACTTC. Its translation: CASSYDGRRKETQYF.